This T cell receptor (beta chain) is drawn from a study of cytomegalovirus exposure and HLA in healthy donors. Germline V gene lookup returns CDR1 MNHNS and CDR2 SASEGT. The ends lost 4 bases at V and 0 bases at J; junction bases unmatched: 10. CDR3 length equals 18 residues. Both 60 Vbeta primers and 13 Jbeta primers went into the PCR. Here immunoSEQ multiplex PCR was the method, and the copy in TCRdb shows in-frame clones only, minus some. This sample yields around 96,000 clones, of which about 80% are seen a single time; roughly a tenth belongs to the top ten. This clonotype originated in a man aged 25 to 40 in good health and CMV-seropositive. Input material: PBMCs. The chain links TRBV6-1 to TRBJ2-4; 9 bases fit TRBD1. Here the CDR3 reads CASSGGTGIYIAKNIQYF. DNA for the CDR3: TGTGCCAGCAGTGGCGGGACAGGGATTTATATAGCCAAAAACATTCAGTACTTC.